This paragraph covers one T cell receptor (beta chain) sequence. Its target is unknown. From germline, CDR1 is MDHEN and CDR2 SYDVKM. V gave up 1 base and J gave up 7 bases, with 7 bases separating them. This CDR3 region has 12 residues. The protocol was immunoSEQ multiplex PCR, while the TCRdb copy is restricted to in-frame clones and leaves out a portion. The top ten clones hold 26% of a sample with 180,000 or so clones, around 89% of them seen once. The data originate from a study of T cell responses to AZD1222 COVID-19 vaccine. The study, taken as a whole, reports: White British ancestry dominated among donors, who included more females, and clonal diversity was possibly underestimated. At study baseline, merely over 5 AZD1222 recipients were seropositive. Sampling captured repertoires only after the peak T cell response.

The V gene is TRBV28, the J gene TRBJ1-2; D uncertain. The TCR sequence derives from an adult who received the AZD1222 COVID-19 vaccine. The sample consisted of peripheral blood, taken 28 days after the second AZD1222 dose. The CDR3 sequence is CASSLSIVGYTF. CDR3 sequence (DNA): TGTGCCAGCAGTTTATCGATTGTTGGCTACACCTTC.